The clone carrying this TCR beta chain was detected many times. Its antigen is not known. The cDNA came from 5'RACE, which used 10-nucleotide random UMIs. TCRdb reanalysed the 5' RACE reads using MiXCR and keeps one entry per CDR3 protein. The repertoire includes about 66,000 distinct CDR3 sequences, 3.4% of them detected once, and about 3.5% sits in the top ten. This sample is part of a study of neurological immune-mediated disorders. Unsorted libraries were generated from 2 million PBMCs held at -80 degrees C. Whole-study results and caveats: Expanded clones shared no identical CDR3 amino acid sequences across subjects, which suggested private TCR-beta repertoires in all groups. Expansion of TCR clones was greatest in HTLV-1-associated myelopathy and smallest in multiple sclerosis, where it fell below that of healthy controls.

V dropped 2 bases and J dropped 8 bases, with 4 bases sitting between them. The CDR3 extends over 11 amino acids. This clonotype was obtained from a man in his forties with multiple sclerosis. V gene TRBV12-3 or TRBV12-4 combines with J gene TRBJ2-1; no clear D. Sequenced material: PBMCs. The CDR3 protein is CASSLFHEQFF. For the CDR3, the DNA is TGTGCCAGCAGTTTATTCCATGAGCAGTTCTTC.